This TCR beta chain appears in the sequencing data of a study of blood T cells in healthy people across ages. A second PCR, run for roughly 7 to 11 cycles, used a sample-barcoded 5' primer plus a J-beta primer mix. TCRdb re-derived calls from the 5' RACE reads in MiXCR, one entry per CDR3 protein. Of roughly 700,000 distinct CDR3 sequences in the sample, roughly 25% were seen once. The data were also submitted as part of a second study, on T cells of mothers and their children.

The sequenced material came from blood. The TCR comes from a boy between 5 and 17 years old in good health.

CDR3 sequence: CASSYWGDQPQHF. In nucleotides, the CDR3 is TGTGCCAGCAGTTACTGGGGGGATCAGCCCCAGCATTTT. This chain connects TRBV6-2 or TRBV6-3 to TRBJ1-5; TRBD1 is a possible D gene (5 bases). CDR3 size: 13 residues. Trimming cost V 1 base and J 5 bases, with 6 bases left between them. Per the germline V gene, CDR1 is MNHEY and CDR2 is SVGEGT.